The source of this T cell receptor beta chain is a study of breast tumors, draining lymph nodes, adjacent tissues (TCRdb year 2016). General notes on the study: The study compared TCR beta repertoires across tumor, adjacent nontumor tissue and axillary lymph nodes from breast cancer patients. In human breast cancer, the study set out to assess how tumor, surrounding tissue and draining lymph node repertoires relate to one another and whether T cells might be exchanged between them. Study-wide conclusions, independent of this receptor: Rather than being directly demonstrated, the conclusion that tumor T cells originate in lymph nodes was presented as consistent with a hypothesis. Tumor and nontumor tissue repertoires were significantly more similar in luminal-like than in basal-like breast cancer. Tumor T-cell repertoires showed less diversity than lymph node repertoires and more diversity than nontumor tissue repertoires, and tumor T-cell repertoires showed preferential V and J gene usage. The data were judged consistent with most tumor T cells deriving from the lymph node and then expanding within tumor tissue.

Many counts were recorded for this clonotype. This clone's antigen is unknown. No base quality information exists; no much larger clone differs at one position. The data were produced on an Illumina HiSeq 2000. Multiplex PCR amplification was used to build the TCR beta chain libraries. High-throughput sequencing was used to analyze the amplified TCR beta chain products. In-frame beta chains were kept once TCRdb had trimmed the public reads at Q25 with fastp and called clones with MiXCR. Each record represents a unique CDR3 protein, reported with the most common genes and DNA among its rows. The sample includes around 130,000 distinct CDR3 sequences, with approximately 20% observed a single time. The top ten clones comprise less than 4% of the sample. The lymph node samples were taken from the axillary draining lymph nodes of breast cancer patients. Taken from cysteine to phenylalanine, the CDR3 has 14 residues. Here the CDR3 DNA is all that survives: 42 bases in frame from base 1. Looking up the germline V gene yields CDR1 SNHLY and CDR2 FYNNEI. Trimming costs V 7 bases and J 3 bases, and their ends lie 13 bases apart.

The sequence is built from TRBV2 and TRBJ1-5; the D gene assignment is ambiguous. This clonotype originated in a female donor with breast cancer. Some clones in this sample may be carry-over from other donors' samples. Sequenced input: axillary lymph node tissue. CDR3 reads: CASTQMSINQPQHF. The DNA sequence is given as TGTGCCAGCACCCAAATGTCCATCAATCAGCCCCAGCATTTT.